This entry concerns a single T cell receptor (beta chain). The data stem from a study of control samples from healthy donors and cancer patients. Produced via immunoSEQ multiplex PCR; TCRdb's table is partial and in-frame only. The table has roughly 150,000 clones, about 94% seen once. The junction had 5 bases not matched to a gene; V was cut back by 6 bases and J by 4 bases. CDR3 length equals 13 residues. Germline CDR1 and CDR2: MDHEN and SYDVKM. Sequenced sample: blood. The chain combines TRBV28 with TRBJ1-2; TRBD1 matches 7 bases. The clonotype originates from a woman aged 25 to 39 in good health. CDR3: CASRDRDSYGYTF. The CDR3 DNA reads as TGTGCCAGCAGAGACCGGGACAGCTATGGCTACACCTTC.